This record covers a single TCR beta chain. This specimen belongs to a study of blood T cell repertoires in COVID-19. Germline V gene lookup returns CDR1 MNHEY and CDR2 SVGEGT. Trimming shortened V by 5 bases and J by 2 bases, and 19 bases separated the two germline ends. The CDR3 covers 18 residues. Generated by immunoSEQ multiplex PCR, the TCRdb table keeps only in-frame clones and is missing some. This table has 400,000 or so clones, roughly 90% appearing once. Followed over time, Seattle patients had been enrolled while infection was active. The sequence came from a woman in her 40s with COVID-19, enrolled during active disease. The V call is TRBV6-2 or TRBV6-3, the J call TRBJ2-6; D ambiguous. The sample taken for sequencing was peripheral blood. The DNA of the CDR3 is TGTGCCAGCAGTGCTGTCAGGCTACGTACTCCTGGGGCCAACGTCCTGACTTTC. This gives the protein CASSAVRLRTPGANVLTF.